This TCR beta chain appears in the sequencing data of a study of T-cell reconstitution after alpha-beta-depleted transplantation in children. Findings and caveats of the study: Expanded clones from the graft, numbering several hundred, reportedly supplied alpha-beta T cells about two months after transplant. Some patients' high day-60 TCRbeta diversity was attributed to recipient cells surviving conditioning. One year after transplant, T-cell counts and diversity came mostly from newly produced T cells.

This clonotype was observed a handful of times. Its specificity is unknown. The V gene's germline CDR1 is MGHDK and CDR2 SYGVNS. Trimming took off 6 bases at V and 2 bases at J, with 9 bases between the two ends. The CDR3 loop spans 13 amino acids. Unique molecular identifiers were used to barcode this TCRbeta library. TCRdb passed the PCR reads through MiXCR, listing each CDR3 protein once. In the table there are 540,000 or so distinct CDR3 sequences, roughly 23% of which are singletons. This material consisted of PBMCs, mostly from graft donor cells, taken 360 days after TCRalphabeta/CD19-depleted stem cell transplant. This clonotype was obtained from a boy younger than two who had a stem cell transplant for acute myeloid leukemia, so the T cells may come from the graft donor. The chain joins TRBV25-1 to TRBJ2-3; weak D call: TRBD1 (6 bases). This CDR3 reads CASRGANTDTQYF. The CDR3 region has the DNA TGTGCCAGCAGGGGGGCCAACACAGATACGCAGTATTTT. Full variable domain (missing parts from reference TRBV25-1 and TRBJ2-3): EADIYQTPRYLVIGTGKKITLECSQTMGHDKMYWYQQDPGMELHLIHYSYGVNSTEKGDLSSESTVSRIRTEHFPLTLESARPSHTSQYLCASRGANTDTQYFGPGTRLTVL.